This TCR beta chain appears in the sequencing data of a study of T cell repertoires in aging, cancer and after chemotherapy. In the study overall: Donor ages fell into six groups from 30 or younger up to 70 or older. The whole study produced a dataset of about 8.8 million TCR reads. General study points: Median generation probability rose over the chemotherapy interval in each cancer cohort, suggesting rebound thymic output. Untreated cancer patients had significantly lower blood TCR diversity than age-matched healthy donors.

TRB rearrangements spanning V, D and J were amplified using mixed TRB-A/B primers. TCRdb fed the multiplex PCR reads into MiXCR, producing one record per CDR3 protein. This sample has about 9,800 distinct CDR3 sequences, with 30% to 45% found just once. On this clonotype: Its specificity is unknown.

Peripheral blood genomic DNA, not sorted cells or RNA, was the template. V was cut by 6 bases and J by 1 base, with 16 bases left in between. Looked up from germline, CDR1 is SGHNT and CDR2 is YYREEE (reference sequence). CDR3 length: 15 residues. The chain combines TRBV5-4 with TRBJ1-1; D might be TRBD1 (5 bases). The sample consisted of blood. The source of this sequence is a human donor in good health. The CDR3 region is CASTWMGGRNTEAFF. The CDR3 bases are TGTGCCAGCACCTGGATGGGGGGACGGAACACTGAAGCTTTCTTT.